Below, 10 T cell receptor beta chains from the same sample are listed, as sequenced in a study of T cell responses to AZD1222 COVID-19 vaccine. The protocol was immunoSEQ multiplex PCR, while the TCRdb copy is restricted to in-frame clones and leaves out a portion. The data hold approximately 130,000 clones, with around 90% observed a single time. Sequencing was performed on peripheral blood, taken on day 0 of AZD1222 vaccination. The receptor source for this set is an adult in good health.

The CDR3 DNA follows: TGTGCCAGCAGCCCTAGCGCCAACTACAATGAGCAGTTCTTC. This gives the protein CASSPSANYNEQFF. The gene calls are TRBV3-1 (or the pseudogene TRBV3-2) and TRBJ2-1; possibly TRBD2 for D (6 bases). Trimming pared 4 bases from V and 3 bases from J, leaving 10 bases between. CDR3 size: 14 residues. Germline lookup yields CDR1 LGHDT and CDR2 YNNKEL (reference sequence).

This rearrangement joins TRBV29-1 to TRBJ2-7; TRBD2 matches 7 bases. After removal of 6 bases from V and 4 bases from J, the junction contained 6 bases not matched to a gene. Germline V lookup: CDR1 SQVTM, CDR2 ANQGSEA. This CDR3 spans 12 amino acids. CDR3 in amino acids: CSVGEGPYEQYF. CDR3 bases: TGCAGCGTGGGGGAGGGCCCATACGAGCAGTACTTC.

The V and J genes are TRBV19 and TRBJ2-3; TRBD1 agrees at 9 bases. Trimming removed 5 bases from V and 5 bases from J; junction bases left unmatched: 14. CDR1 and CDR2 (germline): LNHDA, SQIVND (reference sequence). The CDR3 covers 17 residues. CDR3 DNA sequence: TGTGCCAGTAGTGCAGGAAAGGGGGACAGGGCCAGAGATACGCAGTATTTT. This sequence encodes CASSAGKGDRARDTQYF.

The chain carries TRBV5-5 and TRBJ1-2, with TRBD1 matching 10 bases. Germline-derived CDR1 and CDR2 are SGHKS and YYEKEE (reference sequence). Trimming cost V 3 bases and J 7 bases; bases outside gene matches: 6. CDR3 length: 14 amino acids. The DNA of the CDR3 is TGTGCCAGCAGCTGGGACAGGGGCGGCTTTGGCTACACCTTC. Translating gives CASSWDRGGFGYTF.

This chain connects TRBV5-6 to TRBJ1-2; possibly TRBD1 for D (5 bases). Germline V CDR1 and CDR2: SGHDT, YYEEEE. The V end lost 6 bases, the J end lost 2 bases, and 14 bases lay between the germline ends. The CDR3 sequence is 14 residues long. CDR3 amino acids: CASTAPGGNYGYTF. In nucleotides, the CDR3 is TGTGCCAGCACCGCCCCGGGGGGGAACTATGGCTACACCTTC.

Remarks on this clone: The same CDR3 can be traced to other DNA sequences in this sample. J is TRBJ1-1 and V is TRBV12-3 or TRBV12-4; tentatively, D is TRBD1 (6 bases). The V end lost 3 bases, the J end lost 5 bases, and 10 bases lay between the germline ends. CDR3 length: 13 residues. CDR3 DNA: TGTGCCAGCAGTTTGGGGGGCTCAACTGAAGCTTTCTTT. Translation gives CASSLGGSTEAFF.

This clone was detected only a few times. As DNA, the CDR3 is TGTGCCAGCAGAGGACGCCGGACAGAACAAGAGACCCAGTACTTC. The encoded protein is CASRGRRTEQETQYF. The rearrangement joins TRBV25-1 to TRBJ2-5; perhaps TRBD1 as D (6 bases). V was clipped by 6 bases and J by 2 bases, with 16 bases between them. This CDR3 comprises 15 residues. Per the germline V gene, CDR1 is MGHDK and CDR2 is SYGVNS. Complete variable domain (other parts from reference TRBV25-1 and TRBJ2-5): EADIYQTPRYLVIGTGKKITLECSQTMGHDKMYWYQQDPGMELHLIHYSYGVNSTEKGDLSSESTVSRIRTEHFPLTLESARPSHTSQYLCASRGRRTEQETQYFGPGTRLLVL.

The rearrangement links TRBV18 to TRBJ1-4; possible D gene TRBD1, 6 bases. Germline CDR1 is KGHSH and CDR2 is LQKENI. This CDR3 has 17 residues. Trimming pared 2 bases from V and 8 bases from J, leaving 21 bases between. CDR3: CASSPRSSAGAVEKLFF. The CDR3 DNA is TGTGCCAGCTCACCAAGGTCGTCCGCGGGGGCAGTGGAAAAACTGTTTTTT.

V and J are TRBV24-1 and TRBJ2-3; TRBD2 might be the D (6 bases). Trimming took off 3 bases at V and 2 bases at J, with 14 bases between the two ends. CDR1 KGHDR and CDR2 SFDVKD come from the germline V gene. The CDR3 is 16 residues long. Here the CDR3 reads CATSDGGTGITDTQYF. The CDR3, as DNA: TGTGCCACCAGTGATGGCGGGACGGGGATCACAGATACGCAGTATTTT.

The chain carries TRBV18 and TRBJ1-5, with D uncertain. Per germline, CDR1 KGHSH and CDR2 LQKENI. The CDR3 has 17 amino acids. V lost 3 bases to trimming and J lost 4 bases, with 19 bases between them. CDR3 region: CASSPGRETLENQPQHF. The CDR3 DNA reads TGTGCCAGCTCACCCGGACGGGAGACTTTAGAAAATCAGCCCCAGCATTTT.